Listed below are T cell receptor beta chains from one sample, sequenced in a study of monozygotic twins with inflammatory bowel disease. Each CDR3 protein gets one entry in TCRdb, which reprocessed the 5' RACE reads and gives no DNA. The table for this sample gives 330,000 or so distinct CDR3 sequences. Material: blood. Every receptor here comes from a human donor with ulcerative colitis or Crohn's disease, or a healthy co-twin of an affected twin (not recorded which). CDR3s include the opening cysteine and the closing phenylalanine or tryptophan. The order of the fields is V gene, J gene, CDR3 protein.

v_gene: TRBV28; j_gene: TRBJ1-2; CDR3aa: CASSLVQGAPPGYTF
v_gene: TRBV5-1; j_gene: TRBJ2-5; CDR3aa: CASSLSSTTRETQYF
v_gene: TRBV29-1; j_gene: TRBJ2-1; CDR3aa: CSVGRVRDEQFF
v_gene: TRBV11-2; j_gene: TRBJ2-1; CDR3aa: CASSPGRGATYNEQFF
v_gene: TRBV6-1; j_gene: TRBJ2-3; CDR3aa: CASQRGRATDTQYF
v_gene: TRBV5-1; j_gene: TRBJ2-1; CDR3aa: CASSLDGNNEQFF
v_gene: TRBV6-1; j_gene: TRBJ1-5; CDR3aa: CASSDRASNQPQHF
v_gene: TRBV12-2; j_gene: TRBJ1-5; CDR3aa: CASRLDHQPQHF
v_gene: TRBV3-1; j_gene: TRBJ2-1; CDR3aa: CASSQGTVGYEQFF
v_gene: TRBV28; j_gene: TRBJ2-1; CDR3aa: CASSLPSYQRNEQFF
v_gene: TRBV28; j_gene: TRBJ1-2; CDR3aa: CASSLWFGTTLINYGYTF
v_gene: TRBV12-3/TRBV12-4; j_gene: TRBJ2-7; CDR3aa: CASSPGTSEGEQYF
v_gene: TRBV14; j_gene: TRBJ2-2; CDR3aa: CASSQGLPGTSGGELFF
v_gene: TRBV5-1; j_gene: TRBJ1-1; CDR3aa: CASSSQGGRVEAFF
v_gene: TRBV10-3; j_gene: TRBJ2-3; CDR3aa: CAISDTRGSTDTQYF
v_gene: TRBV20-1; j_gene: TRBJ2-1; CDR3aa: CSAGRPSYNEQFF
v_gene: TRBV3-1; j_gene: TRBJ2-3; CDR3aa: CASSQVMGFKDTQYF
v_gene: TRBV10-3; j_gene: TRBJ2-1; CDR3aa: CAISEGTEQFF
v_gene: TRBV7-2; j_gene: TRBJ2-7; CDR3aa: CASSSHPGNYEQYF
v_gene: TRBV18; j_gene: TRBJ2-7; CDR3aa: CASSSNRVKEQYF
v_gene: TRBV5-1; j_gene: TRBJ1-2; CDR3aa: CASSSESEYGYTF
v_gene: TRBV20-1; j_gene: TRBJ2-2; CDR3aa: CSARARTSGSVGELFF
v_gene: TRBV4-1; j_gene: TRBJ1-1; CDR3aa: CASSQGTIGTEAFF
v_gene: TRBV28; j_gene: TRBJ2-2; CDR3aa: CASTSTGELFF
v_gene: TRBV20-1; j_gene: TRBJ2-7; CDR3aa: CSARDRVTGPPTYEQYF
v_gene: TRBV20-1; j_gene: TRBJ2-3; CDR3aa: CSPMRDQADTQYF